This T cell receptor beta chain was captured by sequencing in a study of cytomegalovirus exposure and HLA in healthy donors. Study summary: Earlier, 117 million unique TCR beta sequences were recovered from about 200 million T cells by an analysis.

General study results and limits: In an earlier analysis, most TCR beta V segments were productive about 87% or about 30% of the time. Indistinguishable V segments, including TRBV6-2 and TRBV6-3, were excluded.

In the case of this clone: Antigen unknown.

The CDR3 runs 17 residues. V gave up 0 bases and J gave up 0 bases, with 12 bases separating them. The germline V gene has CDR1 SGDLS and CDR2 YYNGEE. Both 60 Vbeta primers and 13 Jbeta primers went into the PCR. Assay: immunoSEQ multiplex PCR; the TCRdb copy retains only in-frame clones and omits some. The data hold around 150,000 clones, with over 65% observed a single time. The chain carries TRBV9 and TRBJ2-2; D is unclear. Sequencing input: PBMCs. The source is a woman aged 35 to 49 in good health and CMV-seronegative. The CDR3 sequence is CASSVGWASANTGELFF. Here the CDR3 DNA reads TGTGCCAGCAGCGTAGGTTGGGCCTCCGCGAACACCGGGGAGCTGTTTTTT.